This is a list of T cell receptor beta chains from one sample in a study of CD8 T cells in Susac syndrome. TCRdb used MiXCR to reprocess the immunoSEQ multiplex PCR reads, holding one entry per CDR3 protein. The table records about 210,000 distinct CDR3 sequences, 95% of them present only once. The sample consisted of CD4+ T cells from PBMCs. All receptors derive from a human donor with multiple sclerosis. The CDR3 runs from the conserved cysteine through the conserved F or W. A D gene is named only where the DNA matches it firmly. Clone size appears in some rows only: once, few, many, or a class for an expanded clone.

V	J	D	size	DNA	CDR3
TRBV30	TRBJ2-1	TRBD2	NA	TGTGCCTGGAGTCCAGCGGGGGGGCCCTACAATGAGCAGTTCTTC	CAWSPAGGPYNEQFF
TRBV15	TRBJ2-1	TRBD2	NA	TGTGCCACCAGCAGAGATCTTGGACTAGCGGGGGGGCAGGAGCAGTTCTTC	CATSRDLGLAGGQEQFF
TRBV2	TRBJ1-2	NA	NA	TGTGCCAGCAGTGAAATCCGGACAGACAACTATGGCTACACCTTC	CASSEIRTDNYGYTF
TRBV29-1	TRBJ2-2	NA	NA	TGCAGCGCCGTAGGACGTCAATCGGGCACCGGGGAGCTGTTTTTT	CSAVGRQSGTGELFF
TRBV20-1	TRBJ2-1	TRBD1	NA	TGCAGTGCGAACAGGGGGGAAAATGAGCAGTTCTTC	CSANRGENEQFF
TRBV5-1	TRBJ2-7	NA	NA	TGCGCCAGCAGCTTGAGGGGTTTTGGCGAGCAGTACTTC	CASSLRGFGEQYF
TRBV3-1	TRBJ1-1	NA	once	TGTGCCAGCAACTCGGGGACCGCTTCTGAAGCTTTCTTT	CASNSGTASEAFF
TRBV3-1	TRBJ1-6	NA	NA	TGTGCCAGCAGTCAGGTTTATAATTCACCCCTCCACTTT	CASSQVYNSPLHF
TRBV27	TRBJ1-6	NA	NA	TGTGCCAGCAGTTTAAGGTTCCGGGAACTGGGGTGGCCCCTCCACTTT	CASSLRFRELGWPLHF
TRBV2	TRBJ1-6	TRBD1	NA	TGTGCCGGCACCACAGGGGACGGTAATTCACCCCTCCACTTT	CAGTTGDGNSPLHF
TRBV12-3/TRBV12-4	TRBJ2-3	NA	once	TGTGCCAGCAGTCCCTGGGGGGGCACAGATACGCAGTATTTT	CASSPWGGTDTQYF
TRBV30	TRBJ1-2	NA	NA	TGTGCCTGGAGTGTAGGCCCCCTCCACGGCGGCTACACCTTC	CAWSVGPLHGGYTF
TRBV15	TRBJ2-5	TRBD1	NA	TGTGCCACCAGCAGATCAGGGGGCACGGAGACCCAGTACTTC	CATSRSGGTETQYF
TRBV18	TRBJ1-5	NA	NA	TGTGCCAGCTCACCACAGCTCGATCAGCCCCAGCATTTT	CASSPQLDQPQHF
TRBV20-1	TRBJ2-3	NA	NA	TGCAGTGCTAGTATCGGGGGGCTCAGCACAGATACGCAGTATTTT	CSASIGGLSTDTQYF
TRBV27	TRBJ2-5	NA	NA	TGTGCCAGCGGCCCCGGAGGGGGGGCCTGGGAGACCCAGTACTTC	CASGPGGGAWETQYF
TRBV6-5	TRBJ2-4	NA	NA	TGTGCCAGCAGTTATGGGGCGGCCTGGGGCAAAAACATTCAGTACTTC	CASSYGAAWGKNIQYF
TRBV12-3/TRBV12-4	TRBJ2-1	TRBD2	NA	TGTGCCAGCAGTTTTCGAGCGGGGGGTGAGCAGTTCTTC	CASSFRAGGEQFF
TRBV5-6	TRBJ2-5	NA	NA	TGTGCCAGCAGCTTGAGGCAGCTGGAGACCCAGTACTTC	CASSLRQLETQYF
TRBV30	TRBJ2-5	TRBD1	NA	TGTGCCTGTAAGGACAGGGCTCAAGAGACCCAGTACTTC	CACKDRAQETQYF
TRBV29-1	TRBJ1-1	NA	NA	TGCAGCCCCTATGGCGGGGTAATGAACACTGAAGCTTTCTTT	CSPYGGVMNTEAFF
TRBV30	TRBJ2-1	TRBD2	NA	TGTGCCTGGAGTCTCCGGGGGGGCCCGGGAGGTAAGCAGTTCTTC	CAWSLRGGPGGKQFF
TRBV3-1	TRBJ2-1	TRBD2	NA	TGTGCCAGCAGCCAAGTTGGACTAGCGAAGTTCTTC	CASSQVGLAKFF
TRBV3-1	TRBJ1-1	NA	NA	TGTGCCAGCAGGATGGGGTTTGAAGCTTTCTTT	CASRMGFEAFF
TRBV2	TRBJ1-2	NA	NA	TGTGCCAGCAGTCCCTGGAGGGACTATGGCTACACCTTC	CASSPWRDYGYTF
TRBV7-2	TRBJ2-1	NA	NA	TGTGCCAGCAGCTTAGCTCGGGGGCCTTACAATGAGCAGTTCTTC	CASSLARGPYNEQFF
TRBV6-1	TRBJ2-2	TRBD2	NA	TGTGCCAGCAAAGAAGGGAGCGGGGGGGCCACCGGGGAGCTGTTTTTT	CASKEGSGGATGELFF
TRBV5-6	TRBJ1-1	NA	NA	TGTGCCAGCAGCTTACCCGGACAGCTGAACACTGAAGCTTTCTTT	CASSLPGQLNTEAFF
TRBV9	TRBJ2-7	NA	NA	TGTGCCAGCAGCGCCGACCGAAAAGCCCACGAGCAGTACTTC	CASSADRKAHEQYF
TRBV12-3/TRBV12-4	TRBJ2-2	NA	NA	TGTGCCAGCAGTTTAGTACAGTTGGCCGGGGAGCTGTTTTTT	CASSLVQLAGELFF
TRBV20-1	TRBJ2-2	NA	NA	TGCAGTGCTAGAAAGAGTGACAACCTCACCGGGGAGCTGTTTTTT	CSARKSDNLTGELFF
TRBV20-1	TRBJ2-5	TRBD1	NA	TGCAGTGCCCGGGACAGGGCCCAAGAGACCCAGTACTTC	CSARDRAQETQYF
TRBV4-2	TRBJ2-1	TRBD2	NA	TGTGCCAGCAGCCCTCGAGCGGGGGGCGCTAATGAGCAGTTCTTC	CASSPRAGGANEQFF
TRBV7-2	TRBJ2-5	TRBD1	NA	TGTGCCAGCAGGATCGACAGGGGCCAAGAGACCCAGTACTTC	CASRIDRGQETQYF
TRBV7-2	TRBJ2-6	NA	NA	TGTGCCAGCAGCGGACGACACCCCTCTGGGGCCAACGTCCTGACTTTC	CASSGRHPSGANVLTF
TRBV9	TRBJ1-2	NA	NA	TGTGCCAGCAGCGTAGTAGGTTTCCGAGGCTACACCTTC	CASSVVGFRGYTF
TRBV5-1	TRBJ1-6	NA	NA	TGCGCCAGCAGCTTGGGGGGCTCCTATAATTCACCCCTCCACTTT	CASSLGGSYNSPLHF
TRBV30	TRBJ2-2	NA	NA	TGTGCCTGGAGCGGGACAACGAACACCGGGGAGCTGTTTTTT	CAWSGTTNTGELFF
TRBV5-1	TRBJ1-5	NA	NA	TGCGCCAGCAGCTTGGAAGGGGGGAACAATCAGCCCCAGCATTTT	CASSLEGGNNQPQHF
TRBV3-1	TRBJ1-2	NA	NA	TGTGCCAGTTCGCGGGGTCTGGACGGCTACACCTTC	CASSRGLDGYTF
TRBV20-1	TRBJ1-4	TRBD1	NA	TGCAGTGCTAGACCAATGGGGCAGGGGGCTTGGGAAAAACTGTTTTTT	CSARPMGQGAWEKLFF
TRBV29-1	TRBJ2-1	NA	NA	TGCAGTGGGGCCTTAGTAGGTCCTAAGCAGTTCTTC	CSGALVGPKQFF
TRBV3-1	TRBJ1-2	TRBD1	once	TGTGCCAGCAGCCCGGCAGACAGGGGTCCCTATGGCTACACCTTC	CASSPADRGPYGYTF
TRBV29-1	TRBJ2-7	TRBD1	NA	TGCAGCGTTGAACGACAGGGGAGACACGAGCAGTACTTC	CSVERQGRHEQYF
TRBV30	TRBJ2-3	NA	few	TGTGCCTGGAGTGTACTCGCGGCTAGCACAGATACGCAGTATTTT	CAWSVLAASTDTQYF
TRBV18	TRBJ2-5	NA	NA	TGTGCCAGCTCACCACCGGCCAGGACATGGGAGACCCAGTACTTC	CASSPPARTWETQYF
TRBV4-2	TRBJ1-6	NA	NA	TGTGCCAGCAGCCAGGGAGACGGCAATCTGGGGCCCCTCCACTTT	CASSQGDGNLGPLHF
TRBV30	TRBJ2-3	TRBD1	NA	TGTGCCTGGGGACAGGGGGTCGCAGATACGCAGTATTTT	CAWGQGVADTQYF
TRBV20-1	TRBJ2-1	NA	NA	TGCAGTGCTAGCGGGGGTCCCAATGAGCAGTTCTTC	CSASGGPNEQFF
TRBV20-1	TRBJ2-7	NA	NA	TGCAGTGCCAAAGGACCAAAGTCGGCCGAGCAGTACTTC	CSAKGPKSAEQYF
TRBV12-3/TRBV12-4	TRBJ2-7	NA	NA	TGTGCCAGCAGTCCGACTAGTGAAGGCGAGCAGTACTTC	CASSPTSEGEQYF
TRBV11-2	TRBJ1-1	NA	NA	TGTGCCAGCAGCCCCGGGGGAGGGCTGAACACTGAAGCTTTCTTT	CASSPGGGLNTEAFF
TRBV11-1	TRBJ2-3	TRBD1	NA	TGTGCCAGCAGCCCACAGGGGTTGGTCGGCACAGATACGCAGTATTTT	CASSPQGLVGTDTQYF